This T cell receptor beta chain was retrieved from a study of CXCR3-negative and CXCR3-positive naive CD8 T cells. Notes on the study in general: The study found comparably high diversity in both naive subsets and much lower diversity in memory CD8+ cells. Against CXCR3-negative naive cells, CXCR3-positive naive cells showed more hydrophobic TRB CDR3s.

On this clonotype itself: Antigen specificity is unknown.

The libraries of TRB cDNA were constructed through 5' RACE using UMI labels. TCRdb processed the 5' RACE reads again and assigns one entry to each CDR3 protein, with no DNA. The sample includes roughly 65,000 distinct CDR3 sequences. Germline V lookup: CDR1 KGHSH, CDR2 LQKENI. The CDR3 is 14 residues long. This TCR was recovered from a human donor in good health. Some clones in this sample may be carry-over from other donors' samples. The V call is TRBV18, the J call TRBJ2-7. The material sequenced was naive CXCR3+ CD8+ T cells from blood. As to subset: CD45RO-CCR7+CD27+CD95- naive CD8+ T cells expressing CXCR3 (TNR3+). The CDR3: CASSPPAQTSEQYF.